Detailed here is one TCR beta chain. The data were obtained in a study of control samples from healthy donors and cancer patients. Generated by immunoSEQ multiplex PCR, the TCRdb table keeps only in-frame clones and is missing some. The table has roughly 40,000 clones, 80% to 95% seen once. V was pared by 8 bases and J by 2 bases, with 9 bases between. Germline V gene sequence: CDR1 MNHEY, CDR2 SVGAGI. CDR3 size: 12 residues. This receptor was obtained from a woman aged 45-60 years in good health. The sample consisted of blood. V and J are TRBV6-5 and TRBJ1-2; unclear D gene. The CDR3 DNA sequence: TGTGCCAGCGAGGGCGAGAACTATGGCTACACCTTC. Translation: CASEGENYGYTF.